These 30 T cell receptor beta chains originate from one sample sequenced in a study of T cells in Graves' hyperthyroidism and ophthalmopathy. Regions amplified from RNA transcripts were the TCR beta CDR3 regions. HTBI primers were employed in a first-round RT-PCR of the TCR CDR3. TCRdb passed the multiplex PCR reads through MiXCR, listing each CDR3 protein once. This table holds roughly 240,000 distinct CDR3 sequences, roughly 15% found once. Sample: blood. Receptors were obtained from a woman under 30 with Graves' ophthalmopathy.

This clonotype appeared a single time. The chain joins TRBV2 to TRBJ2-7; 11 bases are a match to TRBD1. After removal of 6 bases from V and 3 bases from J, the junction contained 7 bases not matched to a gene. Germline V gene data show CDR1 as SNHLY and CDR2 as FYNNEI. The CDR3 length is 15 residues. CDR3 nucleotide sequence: TGTGCCAGCAGCGGAACCGGGACAGGGGGCTACGAGCAGTACTTC. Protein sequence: CASSGTGTGGYEQYF. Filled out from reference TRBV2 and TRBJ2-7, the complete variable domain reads EPEVTQTPSHQVTQMGQEVILRCVPISNHLYFYWYRQILGQKVEFLVSFYNNEISEKSEIFDDQFSVERPDGSNFTLKIRSTKLEDSAMYFCASSGTGTGGYEQYFGPGTRLTVT.

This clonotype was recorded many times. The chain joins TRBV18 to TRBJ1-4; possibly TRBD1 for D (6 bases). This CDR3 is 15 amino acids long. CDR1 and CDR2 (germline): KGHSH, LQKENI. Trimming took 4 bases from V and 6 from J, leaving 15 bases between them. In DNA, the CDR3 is TGTGCCAGCTCACACCCAGGGGACGAATATGAAAAACTGTTTTTT. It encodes CASSHPGDEYEKLFF.

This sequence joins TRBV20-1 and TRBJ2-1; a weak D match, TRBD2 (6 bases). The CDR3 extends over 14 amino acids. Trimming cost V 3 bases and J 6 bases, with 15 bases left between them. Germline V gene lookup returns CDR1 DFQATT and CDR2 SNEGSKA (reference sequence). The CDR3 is CSARPREPRNEQFF. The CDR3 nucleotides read TGCAGTGCTAGGCCCCGGGAGCCTCGCAATGAGCAGTTCTTC.

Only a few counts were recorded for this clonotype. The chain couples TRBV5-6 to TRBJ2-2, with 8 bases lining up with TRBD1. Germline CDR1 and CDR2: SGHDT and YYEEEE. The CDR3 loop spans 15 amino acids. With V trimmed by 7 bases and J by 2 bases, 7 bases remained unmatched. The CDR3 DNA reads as TGTGCCAGCCTAAAGACAGGGGTTAACACCGGGGAGCTGTTTTTT. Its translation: CASLKTGVNTGELFF.

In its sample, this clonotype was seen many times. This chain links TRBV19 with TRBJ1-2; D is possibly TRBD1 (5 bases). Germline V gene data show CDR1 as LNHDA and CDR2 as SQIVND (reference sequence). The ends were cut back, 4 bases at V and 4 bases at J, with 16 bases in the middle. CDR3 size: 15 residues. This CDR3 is CASSSWNGALYGYTF. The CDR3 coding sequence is TGTGCCAGTAGTAGCTGGAACGGGGCGCTCTATGGCTACACCTTC.

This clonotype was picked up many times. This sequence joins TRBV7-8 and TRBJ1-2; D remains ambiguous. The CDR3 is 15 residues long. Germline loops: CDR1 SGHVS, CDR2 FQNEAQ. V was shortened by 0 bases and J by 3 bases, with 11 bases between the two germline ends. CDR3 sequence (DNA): TGTGCCAGCAGCTTAGCGTACATGGGAGACTATGGCTACACCTTC. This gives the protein CASSLAYMGDYGYTF.

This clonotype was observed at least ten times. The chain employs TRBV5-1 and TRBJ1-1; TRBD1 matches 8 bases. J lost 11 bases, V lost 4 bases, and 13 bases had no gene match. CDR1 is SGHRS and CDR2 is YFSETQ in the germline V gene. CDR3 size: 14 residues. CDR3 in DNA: TGCGCCAGCAGCCCAAACTATAGGACAGGGTGGGCTTTCTTT. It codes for CASSPNYRTGWAFF.

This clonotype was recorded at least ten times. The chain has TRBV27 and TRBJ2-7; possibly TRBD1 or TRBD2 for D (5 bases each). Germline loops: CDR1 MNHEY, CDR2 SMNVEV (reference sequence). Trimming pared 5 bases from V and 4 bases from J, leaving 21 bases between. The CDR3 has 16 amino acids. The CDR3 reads CASSPVTGRIRYEQYF. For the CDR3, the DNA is TGTGCCAGCAGTCCTGTTACGGGACGAATTCGTTACGAGCAGTACTTC.

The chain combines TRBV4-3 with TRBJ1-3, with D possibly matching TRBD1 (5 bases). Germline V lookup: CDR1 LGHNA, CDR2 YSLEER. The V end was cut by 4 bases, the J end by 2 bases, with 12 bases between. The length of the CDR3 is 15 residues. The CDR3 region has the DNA TGCGCCAGCAGCCTACGGGAAGGGGCTGGAAACACCATATATTTT. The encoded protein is CASSLREGAGNTIYF.

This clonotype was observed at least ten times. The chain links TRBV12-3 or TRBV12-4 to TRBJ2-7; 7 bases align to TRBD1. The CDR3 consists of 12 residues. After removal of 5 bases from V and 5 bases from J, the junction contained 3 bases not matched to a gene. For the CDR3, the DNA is TGTGCCAGCAGTGTGACAGGGCACGAGCAGTACTTC. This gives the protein CASSVTGHEQYF.

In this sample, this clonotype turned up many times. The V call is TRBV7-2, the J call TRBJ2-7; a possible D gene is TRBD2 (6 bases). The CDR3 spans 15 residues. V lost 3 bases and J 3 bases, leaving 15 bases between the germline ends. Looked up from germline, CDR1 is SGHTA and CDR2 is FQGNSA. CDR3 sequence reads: CASSLVTGVGYEQYF. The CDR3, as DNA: TGTGCCAGCAGCTTGGTAACGGGAGTGGGCTACGAGCAGTACTTC.

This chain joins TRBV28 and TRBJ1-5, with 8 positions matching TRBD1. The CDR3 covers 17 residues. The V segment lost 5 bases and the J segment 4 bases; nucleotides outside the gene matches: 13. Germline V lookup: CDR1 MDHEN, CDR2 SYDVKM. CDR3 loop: CASSQARAGGRNQPQHF. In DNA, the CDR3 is TGTGCCAGCAGTCAAGCCCGGGCAGGGGGCCGAAATCAGCCCCAGCATTTT.

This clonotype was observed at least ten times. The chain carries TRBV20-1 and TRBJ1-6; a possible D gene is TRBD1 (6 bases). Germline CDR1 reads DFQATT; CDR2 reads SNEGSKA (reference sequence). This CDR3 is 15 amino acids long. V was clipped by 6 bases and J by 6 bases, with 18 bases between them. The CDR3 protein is CSARLPGQPNSPLHF. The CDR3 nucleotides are TGCAGTGCCAGACTACCAGGACAGCCTAATTCACCCCTCCACTTT.

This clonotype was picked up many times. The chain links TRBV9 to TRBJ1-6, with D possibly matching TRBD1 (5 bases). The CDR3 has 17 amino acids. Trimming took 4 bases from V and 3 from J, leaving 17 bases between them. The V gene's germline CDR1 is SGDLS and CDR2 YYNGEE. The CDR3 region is CASSPRDGRFYNSPLHF. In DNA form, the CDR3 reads TGTGCCAGCAGCCCTAGGGACGGAAGGTTCTATAATTCACCCCTCCACTTT.

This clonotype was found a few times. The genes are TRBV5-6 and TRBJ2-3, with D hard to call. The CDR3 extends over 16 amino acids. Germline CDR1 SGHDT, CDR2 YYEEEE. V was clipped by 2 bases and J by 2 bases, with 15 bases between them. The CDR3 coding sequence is TGTGCCAGCAGCTTCGGTGGGTCTATTGTCACAGATACGCAGTATTTT. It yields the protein CASSFGGSIVTDTQYF.

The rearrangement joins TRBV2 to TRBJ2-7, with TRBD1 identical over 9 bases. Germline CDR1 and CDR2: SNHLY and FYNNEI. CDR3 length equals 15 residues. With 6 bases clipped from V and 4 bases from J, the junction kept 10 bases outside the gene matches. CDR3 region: CASSPLTGGAYEQYF. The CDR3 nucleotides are TGTGCCAGCAGCCCCTTAACAGGGGGCGCATACGAGCAGTACTTC.

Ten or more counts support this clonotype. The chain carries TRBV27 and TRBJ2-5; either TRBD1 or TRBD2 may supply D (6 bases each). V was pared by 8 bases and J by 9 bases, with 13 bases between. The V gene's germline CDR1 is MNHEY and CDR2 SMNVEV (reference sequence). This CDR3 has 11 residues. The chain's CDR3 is CASGTEGAQYF. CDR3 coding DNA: TGTGCCAGCGGGACGGAGGGGGCCCAGTACTTC.

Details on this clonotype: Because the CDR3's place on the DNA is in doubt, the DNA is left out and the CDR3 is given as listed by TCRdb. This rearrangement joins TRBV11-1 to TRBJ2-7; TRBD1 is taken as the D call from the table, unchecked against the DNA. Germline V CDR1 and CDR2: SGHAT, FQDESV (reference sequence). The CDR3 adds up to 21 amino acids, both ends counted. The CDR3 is CASSFYICSARELGASYEQYF.

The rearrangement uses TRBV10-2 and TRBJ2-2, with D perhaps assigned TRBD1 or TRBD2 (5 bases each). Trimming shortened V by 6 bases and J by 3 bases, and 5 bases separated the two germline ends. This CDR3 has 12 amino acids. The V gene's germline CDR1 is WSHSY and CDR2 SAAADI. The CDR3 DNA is TGCGCCAGCAGGGGGGACACCGGGGAGCTGTTTTTT. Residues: CASRGDTGELFF.

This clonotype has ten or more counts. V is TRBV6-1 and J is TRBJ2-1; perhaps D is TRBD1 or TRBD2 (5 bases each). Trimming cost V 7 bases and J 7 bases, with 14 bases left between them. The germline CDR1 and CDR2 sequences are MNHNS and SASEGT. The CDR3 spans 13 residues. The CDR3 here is CASMGRAGNEQFF. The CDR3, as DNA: TGTGCCAGCATGGGGCGGGCGGGTAATGAGCAGTTCTTC.

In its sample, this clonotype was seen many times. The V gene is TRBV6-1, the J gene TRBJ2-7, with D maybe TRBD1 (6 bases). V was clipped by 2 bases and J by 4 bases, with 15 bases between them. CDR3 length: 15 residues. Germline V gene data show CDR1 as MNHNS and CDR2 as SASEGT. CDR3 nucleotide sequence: TGTGCCAGCAGTGAATATGAGGGGGTCAGGTACGAGCAGTACTTC. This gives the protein CASSEYEGVRYEQYF.

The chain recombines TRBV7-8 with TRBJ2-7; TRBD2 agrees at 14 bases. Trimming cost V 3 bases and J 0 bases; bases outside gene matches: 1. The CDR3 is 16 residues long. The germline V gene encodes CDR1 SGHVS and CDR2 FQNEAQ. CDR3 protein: CASSLTSGGVSYEQYF. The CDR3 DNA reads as TGTGCCAGCAGCTTGACTAGCGGGGGGGTCTCCTACGAGCAGTACTTC.

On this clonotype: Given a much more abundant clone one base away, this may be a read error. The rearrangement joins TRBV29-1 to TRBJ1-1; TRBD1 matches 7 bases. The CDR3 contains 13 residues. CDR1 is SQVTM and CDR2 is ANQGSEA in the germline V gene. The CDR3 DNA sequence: TGCAGCGTTGAAGATTACAGGGGCACTGAAGCTTCCTTT. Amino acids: CSVEDYRGTEASF.

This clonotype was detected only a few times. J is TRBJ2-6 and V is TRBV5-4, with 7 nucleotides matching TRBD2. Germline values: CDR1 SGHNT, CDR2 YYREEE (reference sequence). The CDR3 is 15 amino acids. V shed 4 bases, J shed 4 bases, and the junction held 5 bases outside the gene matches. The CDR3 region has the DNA TGTGCCAGCAGCCGGGAGGATGGGGGGGCCAACGTCCTGACTTTC. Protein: CASSREDGGANVLTF.

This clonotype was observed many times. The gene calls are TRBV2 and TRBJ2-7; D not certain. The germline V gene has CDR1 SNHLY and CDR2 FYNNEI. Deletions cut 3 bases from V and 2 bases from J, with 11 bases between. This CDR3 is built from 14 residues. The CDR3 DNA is TGTGCCAGCAGTGACTCGCAGATTACCTACGAGCAGTACTTC. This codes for CASSDSQITYEQYF.

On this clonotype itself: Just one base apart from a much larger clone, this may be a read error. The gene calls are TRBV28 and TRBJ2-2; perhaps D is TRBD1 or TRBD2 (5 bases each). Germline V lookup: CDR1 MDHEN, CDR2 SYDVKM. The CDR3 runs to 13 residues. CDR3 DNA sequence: TGTACCAGCAGTTCGGGACCTCCCGGGGAGCTGTTTTTT. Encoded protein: CTSSSGPPGELFF.

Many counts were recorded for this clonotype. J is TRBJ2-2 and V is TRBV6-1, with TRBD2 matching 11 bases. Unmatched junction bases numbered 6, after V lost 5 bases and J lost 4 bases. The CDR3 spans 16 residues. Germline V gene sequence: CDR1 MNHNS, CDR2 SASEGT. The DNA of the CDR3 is TGTGCCAGCAGTTACGGGACTAGCGGTATCACCGGGGAGCTGTTTTTT. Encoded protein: CASSYGTSGITGELFF.

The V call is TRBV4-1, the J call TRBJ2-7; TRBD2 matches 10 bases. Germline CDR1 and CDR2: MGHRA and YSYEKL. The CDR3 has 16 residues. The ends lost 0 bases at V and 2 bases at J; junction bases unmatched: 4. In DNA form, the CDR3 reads TGCGCCAGCAGCCAAGAGGGGCTAGCGGGGGCCTACGAGCAGTACTTC. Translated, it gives CASSQEGLAGAYEQYF.

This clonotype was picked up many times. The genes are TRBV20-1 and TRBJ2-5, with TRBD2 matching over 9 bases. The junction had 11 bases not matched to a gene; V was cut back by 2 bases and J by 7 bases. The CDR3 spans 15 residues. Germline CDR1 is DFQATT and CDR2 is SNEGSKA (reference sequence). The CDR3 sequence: CSARISSGGPVTQYF. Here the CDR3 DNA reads TGCAGTGCTAGAATTAGTAGCGGGGGACCGGTGACCCAGTACTTC.

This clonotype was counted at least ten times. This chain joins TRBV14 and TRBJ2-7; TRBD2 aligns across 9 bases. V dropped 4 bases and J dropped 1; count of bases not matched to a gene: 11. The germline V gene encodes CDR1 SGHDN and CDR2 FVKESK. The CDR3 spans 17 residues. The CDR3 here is CASSPGLAAVYSYEQYF. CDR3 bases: TGTGCCAGCAGCCCGGGACTAGCCGCAGTTTATTCCTACGAGCAGTACTTC.